This TCR beta chain was found in a study of blood T cell repertoires in COVID-19. Study context: Samples came from the United States, Italy and Spain, spanning acute and convalescent COVID-19. T cells, B-cell-depleted T cells, or PBMCs supplied cDNA or gDNA.

Original data processing: By means of reference gene primer amplification, nucleated cell counts were estimated. Sequencing was performed with immunoSEQ multiplex PCR; in TCRdb, only in-frame clones are kept and a portion is missing. V, J and clone size were drawn from that table, and D and trimming were deduced from the DNA. The sample has under 200,000 clones; over 80% are singletons. Per the germline V gene, CDR1 is SGHTS and CDR2 is YDEGEE. V trimming: 3 bases; J trimming: 7 bases; junction bases outside the gene matches: 10. The CDR3 is 15 amino acids. This receptor was identified in a woman aged 55-75 years with acute or convalescent COVID-19. The rearrangement uses TRBV5-8 and TRBJ2-5; 9 bases agree with TRBD1. Sequenced material: peripheral blood. The CDR3, as DNA: TGTGCCAGCAGCTCCCGGGACAGGGAAAAGGGGACCCAGTACTTC. The encoded protein is CASSSRDREKGTQYF.